Listed below are T cell receptor beta chains from one sample, sequenced in a study of regulatory T cells in long-lasting Graves disease. TCRdb processed the multiplex PCR reads anew with MiXCR; each CDR3 protein has one entry. This sample yields about 470,000 distinct CDR3 sequences, of which around 20% are seen a single time; under 9% belongs to the top ten. The source was peripheral blood mononuclear cells (PBMCs), collected when the disease was refractory, from a patient treated with antithyroid drugs. These TCRs come from a female donor with Graves disease. Each CDR3 is given with its conserved first and last residue.

V gene	J gene	CDR3 protein
TRBV11-2	TRBJ2-1	CASSHELAGSYNEQFF
TRBV14	TRBJ2-7	CASSPAGDLYEQYF
TRBV24-1	TRBJ1-1	CATSDLQGGAFF
TRBV7-8	TRBJ1-3	CASSLGAATADSGNTIYF
TRBV14	TRBJ2-5	CASSQEQATSGRQETQYF
TRBV6-5	TRBJ2-1	CASSYFAGNEQFF
TRBV27	TRBJ2-7	CASSIDKRKGVYEQYF
TRBV5-1	TRBJ2-2	CASRPDSIGELFF
TRBV2	TRBJ2-5	CASSQGGSQETQYF
TRBV4-1	TRBJ2-2	CASRTVTGELFF
TRBV4-1	TRBJ1-2	CASSQVDRGYGYGYTF
TRBV12-3/TRBV12-4	TRBJ1-1	CASSFMGHRNTGAFF
TRBV11-2	TRBJ2-1	CASSLGGTGTDEQFF
TRBV28	TRBJ2-4	CASSPLQGAKNIQYF
TRBV15	TRBJ2-7	CATSRDRGAYEQYF
TRBV4-1	TRBJ1-5	CASSQDLLAGSDQPQHF
TRBV2	TRBJ2-2	CASRPTTGELFF
TRBV5-6	TRBJ1-5	CASSPRGRGGNSNQPQHF
TRBV7-2	TRBJ2-2	CASSFPPAGTNTGELFF
TRBV2	TRBJ2-5	CASSRTGTETQYF
TRBV2	TRBJ2-1	CASRALAIYYNEQFF
TRBV28	TRBJ2-7	CASSLNLAGVYEQYF
TRBV5-6	TRBJ2-7	CASSLGFRDHLEQYF
TRBV19	TRBJ2-7	CASSRKAFYEQYF
TRBV10-1	TRBJ1-2	CASSERTDYGYTF
TRBV5-1	TRBJ1-2	CASSLNGGQRSYTF
TRBV28	TRBJ1-2	CASRNRRSGYTF
TRBV10-2	TRBJ1-5	CASSESGRGGQPQHF
TRBV28	TRBJ1-5	CASNSGNQPQHF
TRBV7-2	TRBJ2-7	CASSLAAGGIFDEQYF
TRBV18	TRBJ1-1	CASPGRGDTEAFF
TRBV5-8	TRBJ2-5	CASSLEGSQQETQYF
TRBV20-1	TRBJ2-5	CSADQRQGEETQYF
TRBV12-3/TRBV12-4	TRBJ1-5	CASSPGGGHTYF
TRBV6-2/TRBV6-3	TRBJ2-7	CASSARRDKPYERYF
TRBV20-1	TRBJ2-2	CSARNRGGTGELFF
TRBV12-3/TRBV12-4	TRBJ1-5	CASSALDTGHQPQHF
TRBV20-1	TRBJ1-1	CSAGDRGDTEAFF
TRBV29-1	TRBJ2-7	CSVEDHRGQSYEQYF
TRBV29-1	TRBJ2-7	CSVEDRQSSYEQYF
TRBV3-1	TRBJ2-7	CASSQDLVSGYEQYF
TRBV6-1	TRBJ1-1	CASSVDRVGTEAFF
TRBV2	TRBJ2-7	CASSERQLGEQYF
TRBV7-2	TRBJ1-1	CASSLRTGVNTEAFF
TRBV20-1	TRBJ2-5	CSVSFDRGKETQYF
TRBV30	TRBJ1-4	CAWSTNEKLFF
TRBV6-2/TRBV6-3	TRBJ2-7	CASSPGLRDSSYEQYF
TRBV7-9	TRBJ2-7	CASSLKLPEGWEQYF
TRBV6-2/TRBV6-3	TRBJ2-4	CASSYSTLAPSVAKNIQYF
TRBV30	TRBJ2-2	CAWTTLGVRTGELFF
TRBV5-5	TRBJ2-7	CASSLPGTIWWEQYF